This T cell receptor beta chain was documented in a study of blood T cell repertoires in COVID-19. CDR3 length equals 16 residues. V lost 7 bases and J lost 0; bases outside the gene matches: 8. Germline-derived CDR1 and CDR2 are KGHSH and LQKENI. Original processing notes: Researchers report that nucleated cell counts were estimated from reference gene primer amplification. The protocol was immunoSEQ multiplex PCR, while the TCRdb copy is restricted to in-frame clones and leaves out a portion. V and J calls and clone size are given by that table; D and trimming were obtained from the DNA. In the table there are more than 200,000 clones, 80% to 95% of which are singletons.

This sequence originates from a woman aged 18-29 years who had recovered from COVID-19. The chain uses TRBV18 and TRBJ1-3; TRBD1 agrees at 8 bases. The sequenced sample consisted of PBMCs or T cells enriched from blood (not recorded which). The CDR3 DNA reads as TGTGCCAGCTTACGATTTACAGGGGGCTCTGGAAACACCATATATTTT. Protein product: CASLRFTGGSGNTIYF.